A single sample gave rise to the 18 T cell receptor beta chains below, sequenced in a study of control samples from healthy donors and cancer patients (dated by TCRdb to 2019 to 2021). Receptor libraries were prepared by the immunoSEQ multiplex PCR assay. TCRdb obtained this table from immuneACCESS and retained in-frame rearrangements with V and J assigned. These tables miss some clones; where compared with another copy, unresolved V genes account for less than half of the shortfall, and the remainder is unexplained. Within this sample are about 120,000 clones, with about 91% of them counted one time only. The ten largest clones capture around 3.5% of the sample. Sequencing was done on a sample of blood. Source of these receptors: a middle-aged man in good health.

DNA of the CDR3: TGTGCCAGCGGGCCGGGGACAGGGGATGAAAAACTGTTTTTT. Translated: CASGPGTGDEKLFF. The chain links TRBV7-9 to TRBJ1-4; 10 bases match TRBD1. The CDR3 spans 14 residues. The germline V gene has CDR1 SEHNR and CDR2 FQNEAQ (reference sequence). The V and J ends lost 8 bases and 6 bases, in that order; junction bases with no gene match: 6. Combining the CDR3 with reference TRBV7-9 and TRBJ1-4 gives the whole variable domain DTGVSQNPRHKITKRGQNVTFRCDPISEHNRLYWYRQTLGQGPEFLTYFQNEAQLEKSRLLSDRFSAERPKGSFSTLEIQRTEQGDSAMYLCASGPGTGDEKLFFGSGTQLSVL.

This clone was counted a single time. The chain combines TRBV2 with TRBJ2-2; D is possibly TRBD1 or TRBD2 (5 bases each). The CDR3 covers 11 residues. Trimming took off 6 bases at V and 6 bases at J, with 5 bases between the two ends. Germline V CDR1 and CDR2: SNHLY, FYNNEI. The chain's CDR3 is CASRGAGELFF. CDR3 sequence (DNA): TGTGCCAGCAGGGGGGCCGGGGAGCTGTTTTTT.

The chain joins TRBV19 to TRBJ2-3, with TRBD1 matching 8 bases. V dropped 3 bases and J dropped 6; count of bases not matched to a gene: 14. The CDR3 loop spans 17 amino acids. From germline, CDR1 is LNHDA and CDR2 SQIVND (reference sequence). The CDR3 coding sequence is TGTGCCAGTAGTATTCAGGAGACAGGGGCGCCAGAGGATACGCAGTATTTT. Its translation: CASSIQETGAPEDTQYF.

The V call is TRBV7-9, the J call TRBJ1-1; 11 positions match TRBD1. This CDR3 spans 17 amino acids. From germline, CDR1 is SEHNR and CDR2 FQNEAQ (reference sequence). The junction had 8 bases not matched to a gene; V was cut back by 4 bases and J by 1 base. CDR3 loop: CASSSSRDRGANTEAFF. The CDR3 region has the DNA TGTGCCAGCAGCTCGTCCCGGGACAGGGGGGCGAACACTGAAGCTTTCTTT. Full variable domain (remainder filled in from reference TRBV7-9 and TRBJ1-1): DTGVSQNPRHKITKRGQNVTFRCDPISEHNRLYWYRQTLGQGPEFLTYFQNEAQLEKSRLLSDRFSAERPKGSFSTLEIQRTEQGDSAMYLCASSSSRDRGANTEAFFGQGTRLTVV.

V and J are TRBV19 and TRBJ2-7; D uncertain. V lost 6 bases and J lost 5, with 11 bases in between. CDR3 size: 12 residues. Germline loops: CDR1 LNHDA, CDR2 SQIVND (reference sequence). The CDR3 coding sequence is TGTGCCAGTAGCCTAAGATCGGACGAGCAGTACTTC. Its protein product is CASSLRSDEQYF.

This clone was recorded only once. CDR3 amino acids: CSVEERTDTQYF. The CDR3 nucleotides are TGCAGCGTTGAAGAGCGGACAGATACGCAGTATTTT. The V call is TRBV29-1, the J call TRBJ2-3; D gene uncertain. CDR3 length: 12 residues. CDR1 and CDR2 from the germline V gene are SQVTM and ANQGSEA. Trimming took off 0 bases at V and 3 bases at J, with 4 bases between the two ends.

J is TRBJ1-5 and V is TRBV6-4, with TRBD1 as a possible D gene (6 bases). This CDR3 has 14 amino acids. Germline CDR1 MRHNA, CDR2 SNTAGT. The germline V and J ends were trimmed by 5 bases and 3 bases, with 11 bases remaining between them. The CDR3 bases are TGTGCCAGCAGTCTTCAGGGGAACAATCAGCCCCAGCATTTT. It yields the protein CASSLQGNNQPQHF.

The rearrangement uses TRBV29-1 and TRBJ1-1; 10 positions agree with TRBD1. Germline CDR1 reads SQVTM; CDR2 reads ANQGSEA. V lost 5 bases to trimming and J lost 5 bases; unmatched junction nucleotides: 2. This CDR3 spans 12 amino acids. The CDR3 reads CSVRQGATEAFF. DNA for the CDR3: TGCAGCGTTCGACAGGGGGCAACTGAAGCTTTCTTT.

The rearrangement uses TRBV2 and TRBJ1-1; D unresolved. The CDR3 has 12 amino acids. Germline V gene sequence: CDR1 SNHLY, CDR2 FYNNEI. Trimming removed 7 bases at V and 0 bases at J, with 6 bases between. The CDR3 DNA reads TGTGCCAGCATGCGAGTGAACACTGAAGCTTTCTTT. Translating it yields CASMRVNTEAFF.

In nucleotides, the CDR3 is TGCGCCAGCAGCTTGGGGGGGAGGAACACTGAAGCTTTCTTT. Translating gives CASSLGGRNTEAFF. The V call is TRBV5-1, the J call TRBJ1-1; D is possibly TRBD1 (5 bases). The CDR3 runs 14 residues. V dropped 0 bases and J dropped 1 base, with 7 bases sitting between them. CDR1 is SGHRS, CDR2 YFSETQ, per germline.

The chain employs TRBV30 and TRBJ2-3; D is unresolved. The V gene lost 2 bases and the J gene lost 2 bases, with 5 bases spanning the gap. CDR3 length equals 12 residues. Looked up from germline, CDR1 is GTSNPN and CDR2 is SVGIG (reference sequence). CDR3 DNA: TGTGCCTGGAGTAGGGACACAGATACGCAGTATTTT. As protein: CAWSRDTDTQYF.

This rearrangement joins TRBV7-6 to TRBJ2-7, with TRBD1 identical over 10 bases. From germline, CDR1 is SGHVS and CDR2 FNYEAQ. The trim removed 2 bases at V and 5 bases at J, leaving 6 bases unmatched. The CDR3 runs 15 residues. Written as DNA, the CDR3 is TGTGCCAGCAGCTTAATTGGGGACAGGGGCGACGAGCAGTACTTC. It is translated as CASSLIGDRGDEQYF.

J is TRBJ1-2 and V is TRBV5-1; TRBD1 aligns across 8 bases. The germline CDR1 and CDR2 sequences are SGHRS and YFSETQ. Germline trimming cut 4 bases from V and 3 bases from J; bases unmatched to any gene: 5. The CDR3 is made up of 14 amino acids. CDR3 region: CASSRQGRDYGYTF. In DNA, the CDR3 is TGCGCCAGCAGCCGACAGGGGAGGGACTATGGCTACACCTTC.

This clone is labeled medium-sized. The chain recombines TRBV25-1 with TRBJ2-7, with 10 bases identical to TRBD1. Per the germline V gene, CDR1 is MGHDK and CDR2 is SYGVNS. The CDR3 is 15 amino acids. V lost 1 base, J lost 3 bases, and 3 bases stayed unmatched. CDR3 protein: CASSESGTGVYEQYF. CDR3 DNA: TGTGCCAGCAGTGAATCCGGGACAGGGGTCTACGAGCAGTACTTC.

The chain combines TRBV9 with TRBJ2-2, with 8 positions matching TRBD2. This CDR3 is 17 amino acids long. CDR1 SGDLS and CDR2 YYNGEE come from the germline V gene. With V trimmed by 5 bases and J by 1 base, 10 bases remained unmatched. This CDR3 reads CASSVPEAGGNTGELFF. The CDR3 DNA reads as TGTGCCAGCAGTGTCCCCGAGGCGGGGGGGAACACCGGGGAGCTGTTTTTT.

This clone is labeled medium-sized (0.01 to 0.1%). The chain employs TRBV5-1 and TRBJ1-6; the D is unclear. Germline V CDR1 and CDR2: SGHRS, YFSETQ. Trimming shortened V by 3 bases and J by 7 bases, and 8 bases separated the two germline ends. The CDR3 runs 13 residues. The CDR3 sequence: CASSSLTNSPLHF. For the CDR3, the DNA is TGCGCCAGCAGCTCCCTAACCAATTCACCCCTCCACTTT.

The chain links TRBV5-1 to TRBJ1-3, with TRBD1 as a possible D gene (6 bases). Trimming left V 0 bases short and J 1 base short, with 8 bases between. Per the germline V gene, CDR1 is SGHRS and CDR2 is YFSETQ. This CDR3 region has 15 residues. CDR3 nucleotide sequence: TGCGCCAGCAGCTTGGCAGGGGAATCTGGAAACACCATATATTTT. Protein product: CASSLAGESGNTIYF.

In its sample, this clone was seen once. This rearrangement joins TRBV10-2 to TRBJ2-2; 9 bases map to TRBD2. This CDR3 spans 16 amino acids. V shed 4 bases and J 4 bases; nucleotides not matched to a gene: 7. The germline gives CDR1 WSHSY, CDR2 SAAADI. In DNA, the CDR3 is TGCGCCAGCAGTGCGAAAGGGACTAGCCCCACCGGGGAGCTGTTTTTT. Its protein is CASSAKGTSPTGELFF.